The TCR beta chain under discussion was sequenced for a study of beta chain features in type 1 diabetes. As every portion of the isolated RNA was reverse transcribed, the sequencing read expressed TCRB transcripts. Libraries were prepared by immunoSEQ multiplex PCR; TCRdb keeps only in-frame clonotypes and omits some of them. The table records approximately 160,000 clones, under 9.5% of them present only once. This clone showed up just a few times. Its antigen is currently unknown. Study-level points and caveats: Unsettled here was the matter of whether HLA type influences TCRB rearrangement. There was a moderate but significant shortening of TCRB CDR3s in all four CD4+ subsets of Type 1 diabetes patients.

The sequenced material came from central memory CD4+ T cells from blood. This clonotype was obtained from a man aged 18 to 29 in good health.

CDR3 bases: TGCGCCAGCAGCCAAGATCTGGGGACATTGGGAAACACCATATATTTT. Translation: CASSQDLGTLGNTIYF. The rearrangement uses TRBV4-3 and TRBJ1-3; possibly TRBD1 for D (6 bases). Germline lookup yields CDR1 LGHNA and CDR2 YSLEER. The CDR3 length is 16 residues. Deletions cut 0 bases from V and 4 bases from J, with 13 bases between.